The present TCR beta chain was sequenced within a study of OX40 agonist ivuxolimab in advanced cancers. Overall study context: Patients received the agonistic anti-OX40 (CD134) antibody ivuxolimab. The dose-escalation group included hepatocellular carcinoma, melanoma, renal cell carcinoma and head and neck cancer.

Libraries were prepared by immunoSEQ multiplex PCR; TCRdb keeps only in-frame clonotypes and omits some of them. This table holds 120,000 or so clones, about 92% found once. On this clone: The antigen is not known.

Overall study results and limits: Blood T cells, both CD4+ and CD8+, expanded clonally by week 6 at 0.1 to 3.0 mg/kg.

This CDR3 is built from 15 residues. In germline, CDR1 is SGHNT, CDR2 YENEEA. The V end was cut by 5 bases, the J end by 1 base, with 14 bases between. The sample consisted of CD4+ or CD8+ T cells sorted from blood, taken in a trial of the OX40 agonist ivuxolimab. The chain combines TRBV11-3 with TRBJ1-1; D is ambiguous. The source is an adult with an advanced solid tumor such as melanoma, head and neck, liver or kidney cancer. CDR3 sequence: CASSPRPLANTEAFF. The CDR3 DNA is TGTGCCAGCAGCCCGAGACCGCTTGCGAACACTGAAGCTTTCTTT.